This T cell receptor beta chain was recorded in a study of blood T cell repertoires in COVID-19. At the level of the study: Samples representing acute and convalescent COVID-19 were sourced from the United States, Italy and Spain.

It was during active infection that Seattle patients were enrolled and then longitudinally followed. Authors' processing steps: For nucleated cells, counts were estimated from reference gene primer amplification. Libraries were prepared by immunoSEQ multiplex PCR; TCRdb keeps only in-frame clonotypes and omits some of them. The V and J calls and the clone size are those of that table, but D and trimming were determined from the DNA. The sample contains about 140,000 clones, over 80% of which appear only once. The V gene lost 8 bases and the J gene lost 6 bases, with 17 bases spanning the gap. From germline, CDR1 is LNHDA and CDR2 SQIVND (reference sequence). The CDR3 contains 14 residues.

The source is a man aged 30 to 45 with COVID-19, enrolled during active disease. Specimen: peripheral blood. The V and J genes are TRBV19 and TRBJ2-1; D might be TRBD2 (6 bases). CDR3 in amino acids: CASGGTAFGNEQFF. CDR3 sequence (DNA): TGTGCCAGTGGAGGGACGGCCTTTGGCAATGAGCAGTTCTTC.